The source of this TCR beta chain is a study of metastatic and nonmetastatic thyroid tumors. Through MiXCR, TCRdb re-clonotyped the PCR reads. The table records more than 25,000 clones, about 10% of them present only once. This clone was counted at least ten times. Before thyroid surgery, none of the patients had received any treatment. The source material was blood. The source is a female donor with papillary thyroid cancer or a benign thyroid nodule (not recorded which). Some clones in this sample may be carry-over from other donors' samples.

For the CDR3, the DNA is TGTGCCAGCAGGAGTGTGGGATACACCGGGGAGCTGTTTTTT. Translating gives CASRSVGYTGELFF. V usage is TRBV7-2 and J usage is TRBJ2-2; no definite D call. This CDR3 has 14 residues. The germline V and J ends were trimmed by 6 bases and 3 bases, with 11 bases remaining between them. Germline V lookup: CDR1 SGHTA, CDR2 FQGNSA.